Following are 30 T cell receptor beta chains from one sample sequenced in a study of shared clonotypes between healthy human individuals. The naive CD8 subset, CD45RO-negative cells positively selected for CCR7, excluded terminally differentiated effector memory CD45RA+ cells. The repertoire was sequenced with immunoSEQ multiplex PCR; TCRdb's copy has only in-frame clones and lacks some. The repertoire holds fewer than 1 million clones, with around 96% as singletons. Material for sequencing was naive CD8+ T cells sorted from blood. The receptors were gathered from a man aged 30 to 45 in good health.

J is TRBJ1-2 and V is TRBV29-1; possibly TRBD1 for D (5 bases). This CDR3 has 14 amino acids. Germline V CDR1 and CDR2: SQVTM, ANQGSEA. V lost 5 bases and J 0 bases, leaving 13 bases between the germline ends. The CDR3 DNA reads as TGCAGCGTTCGGGGCACTTACCCTAACTATGGCTACACCTTC. It yields the protein CSVRGTYPNYGYTF.

The V and J genes are TRBV5-6 and TRBJ2-1, with 16 bases that match TRBD2. Trimming at V came to 4 bases and at J to 9 bases, leaving 7 bases not matched to a gene. CDR3 length: 16 amino acids. Germline V gene data show CDR1 as SGHDT and CDR2 as YYEEEE. The chain's CDR3 is CASSGGLAGGPGEQFF. The CDR3, as DNA: TGTGCCAGCAGCGGGGGACTAGCGGGAGGGCCAGGTGAGCAGTTCTTC.

The CDR3 coding sequence is TGTGCCAGCAGTTACGGGGGGAGCTATGGCTACACCTTC. It is translated as CASSYGGSYGYTF. The gene calls are TRBV6-5 and TRBJ1-2; a weak D match, TRBD1 (5 bases). The length of the CDR3 is 13 residues. Trimming left V 2 bases short and J 4 bases short, with 8 bases between. Germline lookup yields CDR1 MNHEY and CDR2 SVGAGI.

V and J are TRBV6-5 and TRBJ1-2, with TRBD1 as a possible D gene (5 bases). CDR1 and CDR2 (germline): MNHEY, SVGAGI. V lost 7 bases, J lost 4 bases, and 10 bases lay in between. CDR3 length: 12 amino acids. The CDR3 DNA reads TGTGCCAGCATTGGGGGATCCTATGGCTACACCTTC. Its protein product is CASIGGSYGYTF.

This clone was detected once. The rearrangement uses TRBV15 and TRBJ2-1; 11 bases fit TRBD2. V lost 2 bases to trimming and J lost 9 bases; unmatched junction nucleotides: 9. Germline V lookup: CDR1 LNHNV, CDR2 YYDKDF (reference sequence). The CDR3 is 16 residues long. The CDR3 DNA sequence: TGTGCCACCAGCAGACCCTTTAGGCTAGCGGGAGGTGAGCAGTTCTTC. It is translated as CATSRPFRLAGGEQFF. The variable domain in full, with the rest retrieved from reference TRBV15 and TRBJ2-1, is DAMVIQNPRYQVTQFGKPVTLSCSQTLNHNVMYWYQQKSSQAPKLLFHYYDKDFNNEADTPDNFQSRRPNTSFCFLDIRSPGLGDTAMYLCATSRPFRLAGGEQFFGPGTRLTVL.

This chain links TRBV30 with TRBJ1-2; D uncertain. V was shortened by 4 bases and J by 4 bases, with 16 bases between the two germline ends. CDR3 size: 14 residues. Germline V gene sequence: CDR1 GTSNPN, CDR2 SVGIG (reference sequence). This chain's CDR3 is CAWILPIKGYGYTF. The CDR3 region has the DNA TGTGCCTGGATCCTACCAATAAAAGGCTATGGCTACACCTTC.

The chain recombines TRBV4-3 with TRBJ2-2, with D perhaps matching TRBD1 or TRBD2 (7 bases each). Trimming took off 3 bases at V and 6 bases at J, with 23 bases between the two ends. CDR1 is LGHNA, CDR2 YSLEER, per germline. This CDR3 region has 18 residues. The CDR3 spells CASSHFSLDREGAGELFF. The DNA for the CDR3 is TGCGCCAGCAGCCACTTTTCCCTTGACAGGGAGGGTGCCGGGGAGCTGTTTTTT.

The genes are TRBV20-1 and TRBJ2-3; D unresolved. Trimming removed 3 bases at V and 2 bases at J, with 3 bases between. The CDR3 is 11 residues long. The germline V gene encodes CDR1 DFQATT and CDR2 SNEGSKA (reference sequence). DNA of the CDR3: TGCAGTGCTAGCGCCACAGATACGCAGTATTTT. Translated: CSASATDTQYF.

Here the CDR3 reads CASSQALADYNEQFF. DNA for the CDR3: TGCGCCAGCAGCCAAGCCCTAGCGGACTACAATGAGCAGTTCTTC. V gene TRBV4-3 combines with J gene TRBJ2-1; 7 nucleotides line up with TRBD2. The V gene's germline CDR1 is LGHNA and CDR2 YSLEER. The CDR3 contains 15 residues. Losses at the gene ends were 1 base for V and 3 bases for J; bases not matched to a gene: 3.

The CDR3 DNA reads TGTGCCAGCAGCTATCCGGGACAGGGGATTTTCGGGGAGCTGTTTTTT. Its protein is CASSYPGQGIFGELFF. The J gene is TRBJ2-2, the V gene TRBV7-8, with 10 bases fitting TRBD1. The CDR3 covers 16 residues. The germline CDR1 and CDR2 sequences are SGHVS and FQNEAQ. J gave up 7 bases and V 4 bases, and 9 bases lay outside the gene matches.

The gene calls are TRBV29-1 and TRBJ2-1; D is undetermined. Germline V gene data show CDR1 as SQVTM and CDR2 as ANQGSEA. The CDR3 totals 16 residues. Trimming removed 8 bases from V and 4 bases from J, with 24 bases in between. In DNA form, the CDR3 reads TGCAGCTCCTCCCCCGAAGGCGCGGAAACATACAATGAGCAGTTCTTC. Translated: CSSSPEGAETYNEQFF.

This clone was seen more than once but under ten times. The chain is built from TRBV27 and TRBJ2-7; 12 nucleotides align to TRBD2. CDR3 length: 16 residues. Germline CDR1 MNHEY, CDR2 SMNVEV (reference sequence). The trim removed 6 bases at V and 3 bases at J, leaving 9 bases unmatched. This CDR3 reads CASRNNGLAGLYEQYF. The DNA for the CDR3 is TGTGCCAGCAGGAACAACGGACTAGCGGGACTCTACGAGCAGTACTTC.

The V call is TRBV30, the J call TRBJ2-1; no firm D call. Trimming left V 2 bases short and J 5 bases short, with 13 bases between. Germline V gene sequence: CDR1 GTSNPN, CDR2 SVGIG (reference sequence). This CDR3 has 14 residues. The CDR3 coding sequence is TGTGCCTGGAGTCCACCCGGGTCCAACAATGAGCAGTTCTTC. Translated: CAWSPPGSNNEQFF.

V gene TRBV10-2 combines with J gene TRBJ2-1, with 10 bases that match TRBD2. The CDR3 covers 16 residues. Germline V CDR1 and CDR2: WSHSY, SAAADI. Losses at the gene ends were 1 base for V and 8 bases for J; bases not matched to a gene: 8. The CDR3: CASSEFRLAGVYEQFF. CDR3 nucleotides: TGCGCCAGCAGTGAGTTTCGGCTAGCGGGAGTCTATGAGCAGTTCTTC.

The J gene is TRBJ2-5, the V gene TRBV6-6, with D possibly matching TRBD2 (7 bases). The CDR3 consists of 13 residues. Between the trimmed V and J ends, which lost 6 bases and 6 bases, there was a span of 14 bases. Per the germline V gene, CDR1 is MNHNY and CDR2 is SVGAGI (reference sequence). CDR3 loop: CASRIGGEKTQYF. CDR3 coding DNA: TGTGCCAGCAGAATAGGGGGGGAGAAGACCCAGTACTTC.

This clone appeared a single time. The gene calls are TRBV9 and TRBJ2-3; the match to TRBD2 covers 13 bases. Germline V gene sequence: CDR1 SGDLS, CDR2 YYNGEE. This CDR3 region has 16 residues. Trimming at V came to 0 bases and at J to 4 bases, leaving 2 bases not matched to a gene. The CDR3: CASSVGLAGGADTQYF. CDR3 bases: TGTGCCAGCAGCGTAGGACTAGCGGGAGGTGCAGATACGCAGTATTTT.

The chain employs TRBV19 and TRBJ1-5; D unclear. The V gene's germline CDR1 is LNHDA and CDR2 SQIVND (reference sequence). The CDR3 length is 13 residues. Trimming cost V 3 bases and J 4 bases, with 7 bases left between them. In DNA form, the CDR3 reads TGTGCCAGTAGTATGTCCGGTAATCAGCCCCAGCATTTT. It yields the protein CASSMSGNQPQHF.

CDR3 region: CASSPLTTTGGATYEQYF. The DNA of the CDR3 is TGTGCCAGCAGTCCCCTTACCACGACAGGGGGCGCCACCTACGAGCAGTACTTC. This chain uses TRBV27 with TRBJ2-7; 10 nucleotides align to TRBD1. V shed 5 bases, J shed 2 bases, and the junction held 15 bases outside the gene matches. The CDR3 is made up of 18 amino acids. Looked up from germline, CDR1 is MNHEY and CDR2 is SMNVEV (reference sequence).

V usage is TRBV9 and J usage is TRBJ2-3, with 9 bases lining up with TRBD2. CDR1 SGDLS and CDR2 YYNGEE come from the germline V gene. The CDR3 spans 17 residues. V dropped 0 bases and J dropped 3; count of bases not matched to a gene: 8. CDR3 DNA sequence: TGTGCCAGCAGCGTAGAAGGTAGCGGGAGAACTACAGATACGCAGTATTTT. Translated: CASSVEGSGRTTDTQYF. The full variable domain, completed using reference TRBV9 and TRBJ2-3, is DSGVTQTPKHLITATGQRVTLRCSPRSGDLSVYWYQQSLDQGLQFLIQYYNGEERAKGNILERFSAQQFPDLHSELNLSSLELGDSALYFCASSVEGSGRTTDTQYFGPGTRLTVL.

V is TRBV28 and J is TRBJ2-2; TRBD2 matches 9 bases. Per the germline V gene, CDR1 is MDHEN and CDR2 is SYDVKM. V lost 6 bases, J lost 1 base, and 6 bases stayed unmatched. There are 16 residues in the CDR3. The CDR3 DNA reads TGTGCCAGCAGGTCCGGGACTAGCAGGAACACCGGGGAGCTGTTTTTT. Its protein product is CASRSGTSRNTGELFF.

The J gene is TRBJ2-1, the V gene TRBV4-3, with 9 bases that match TRBD2. The CDR3 sequence is 15 residues long. The germline V gene encodes CDR1 LGHNA and CDR2 YSLEER. The V segment lost 1 base and the J segment 5 bases; nucleotides outside the gene matches: 3. The CDR3 bases are TGCGCCAGCAGCCAAGGACTAGCGGCCCACAATGAGCAGTTCTTC. It specifies CASSQGLAAHNEQFF.

The V gene is TRBV5-6, the J gene TRBJ2-1; D remains unclear. V was shortened by 0 bases and J by 6 bases, with 7 bases between the two germline ends. The germline gives CDR1 SGHDT, CDR2 YYEEEE. This CDR3 region has 13 residues. The CDR3 reads CASSLGSSNEQFF. The CDR3 nucleotides are TGTGCCAGCAGCTTGGGTAGCTCCAATGAGCAGTTCTTC. Supplemented by reference TRBV5-6 and TRBJ2-1, the full variable domain reads DAGVTQSPTHLIKTRGQQVTLRCSPKSGHDTVSWYQQALGQGPQFIFQYYEEEERQRGNFPDRFSGHQFPNYSSELNVNALLLGDSALYLCASSLGSSNEQFFGPGTRLTVL.

Comment on this clone: Other DNA sequences in this sample translate to the same CDR3. The chain has TRBV7-9 and TRBJ2-3; a weak D match, TRBD1 (6 bases). Germline-derived CDR1 and CDR2 are SEHNR and FQNEAQ (reference sequence). V was shortened by 4 bases and J by 4 bases, with 6 bases between the two germline ends. The CDR3 length is 12 residues. This CDR3 is CASSSGADTQYF. The CDR3 region has the DNA TGTGCCAGCAGCTCAGGGGCAGATACGCAGTATTTT.

The chain joins TRBV11-3 to TRBJ2-1; D is ambiguous. CDR1 is SGHNT and CDR2 is YENEEA in the germline V gene. The V end was cut by 5 bases, the J end by 6 bases, with 8 bases between. The CDR3 totals 12 residues. CDR3 in amino acids: CASSVGVNEQFF. DNA of the CDR3: TGTGCCAGCAGCGTTGGGGTCAATGAGCAGTTCTTC. Variable domain in full (rest from reference TRBV11-3 and TRBJ2-1): EAGVVQSPRYKIIEKKQPVAFWCNPISGHNTLYWYLQNLGQGPELLIRYENEEAVDDSQLPKDRFSAERLKGVDSTLKIQPAELGDSAVYLCASSVGVNEQFFGPGTRLTVL.

CDR3 amino acids: CASSEALLVGYTGELFF. As DNA, the CDR3 is TGTGCCAGCAGTGAAGCGCTGTTGGTTGGATACACCGGGGAGCTGTTTTTT. V gene TRBV6-1 combines with J gene TRBJ2-2; D uncertain. The germline V and J ends were trimmed by 0 bases and 3 bases, with 14 bases remaining between them. Germline CDR1 MNHNS, CDR2 SASEGT. This CDR3 is 17 amino acids long.

The genes are TRBV9 and TRBJ2-7; 7 bases are a match to TRBD2. CDR3 length: 14 amino acids. CDR1 and CDR2 (germline): SGDLS, YYNGEE. V shed 4 bases and J 3 bases; nucleotides not matched to a gene: 7. In nucleotides, the CDR3 is TGTGCCAGCAGCCTGGGAGGGGCAGGCTACGAGCAGTACTTC. Its translation: CASSLGGAGYEQYF.

The J gene is TRBJ2-2, the V gene TRBV18; D perhaps matches TRBD1 (5 bases). The CDR3 has 16 residues. V was cut by 1 base and J by 5 bases, with 14 bases left in between. Germline CDR1 and CDR2: KGHSH and LQKENI. The DNA for the CDR3 is TGTGCCAGCTCACCACGGGCCAGGGATGAGACCGGGGAGCTGTTTTTT. Translating gives CASSPRARDETGELFF.

V gene TRBV19 combines with J gene TRBJ1-2; D uncertain. Germline-derived CDR1 and CDR2 are LNHDA and SQIVND (reference sequence). Deletions cut 3 bases from V and 6 bases from J, with 8 bases between. This CDR3 contains 12 residues. The CDR3, as DNA: TGTGCCAGTAGTATGACTCCGGATGGCTACACCTTC. It translates to CASSMTPDGYTF.

V and J are TRBV7-8 and TRBJ2-7; 8 nucleotides align to TRBD1. Germline lookup yields CDR1 SGHVS and CDR2 FQNEAQ. With V trimmed by 5 bases and J by 3 bases, 6 bases remained unmatched. This CDR3 is built from 14 residues. CDR3 coding DNA: TGTGCCAGCAGCCAAAGGACAGGGAACTACGAGCAGTACTTC. This translates into CASSQRTGNYEQYF.

As DNA, the CDR3 is TGCGCCAGCAGTCGGGGGAGAGGGTCCTACAATGAGCAGTTCTTC. This sequence encodes CASSRGRGSYNEQFF. V usage is TRBV10-1 and J usage is TRBJ2-1; possible D gene TRBD2, 6 bases. CDR1 and CDR2 from the germline V gene are WNHNN and SYGVQD (reference sequence). V shed 5 bases and J shed 1 base, with 12 bases lying between them. The CDR3 contains 15 residues.